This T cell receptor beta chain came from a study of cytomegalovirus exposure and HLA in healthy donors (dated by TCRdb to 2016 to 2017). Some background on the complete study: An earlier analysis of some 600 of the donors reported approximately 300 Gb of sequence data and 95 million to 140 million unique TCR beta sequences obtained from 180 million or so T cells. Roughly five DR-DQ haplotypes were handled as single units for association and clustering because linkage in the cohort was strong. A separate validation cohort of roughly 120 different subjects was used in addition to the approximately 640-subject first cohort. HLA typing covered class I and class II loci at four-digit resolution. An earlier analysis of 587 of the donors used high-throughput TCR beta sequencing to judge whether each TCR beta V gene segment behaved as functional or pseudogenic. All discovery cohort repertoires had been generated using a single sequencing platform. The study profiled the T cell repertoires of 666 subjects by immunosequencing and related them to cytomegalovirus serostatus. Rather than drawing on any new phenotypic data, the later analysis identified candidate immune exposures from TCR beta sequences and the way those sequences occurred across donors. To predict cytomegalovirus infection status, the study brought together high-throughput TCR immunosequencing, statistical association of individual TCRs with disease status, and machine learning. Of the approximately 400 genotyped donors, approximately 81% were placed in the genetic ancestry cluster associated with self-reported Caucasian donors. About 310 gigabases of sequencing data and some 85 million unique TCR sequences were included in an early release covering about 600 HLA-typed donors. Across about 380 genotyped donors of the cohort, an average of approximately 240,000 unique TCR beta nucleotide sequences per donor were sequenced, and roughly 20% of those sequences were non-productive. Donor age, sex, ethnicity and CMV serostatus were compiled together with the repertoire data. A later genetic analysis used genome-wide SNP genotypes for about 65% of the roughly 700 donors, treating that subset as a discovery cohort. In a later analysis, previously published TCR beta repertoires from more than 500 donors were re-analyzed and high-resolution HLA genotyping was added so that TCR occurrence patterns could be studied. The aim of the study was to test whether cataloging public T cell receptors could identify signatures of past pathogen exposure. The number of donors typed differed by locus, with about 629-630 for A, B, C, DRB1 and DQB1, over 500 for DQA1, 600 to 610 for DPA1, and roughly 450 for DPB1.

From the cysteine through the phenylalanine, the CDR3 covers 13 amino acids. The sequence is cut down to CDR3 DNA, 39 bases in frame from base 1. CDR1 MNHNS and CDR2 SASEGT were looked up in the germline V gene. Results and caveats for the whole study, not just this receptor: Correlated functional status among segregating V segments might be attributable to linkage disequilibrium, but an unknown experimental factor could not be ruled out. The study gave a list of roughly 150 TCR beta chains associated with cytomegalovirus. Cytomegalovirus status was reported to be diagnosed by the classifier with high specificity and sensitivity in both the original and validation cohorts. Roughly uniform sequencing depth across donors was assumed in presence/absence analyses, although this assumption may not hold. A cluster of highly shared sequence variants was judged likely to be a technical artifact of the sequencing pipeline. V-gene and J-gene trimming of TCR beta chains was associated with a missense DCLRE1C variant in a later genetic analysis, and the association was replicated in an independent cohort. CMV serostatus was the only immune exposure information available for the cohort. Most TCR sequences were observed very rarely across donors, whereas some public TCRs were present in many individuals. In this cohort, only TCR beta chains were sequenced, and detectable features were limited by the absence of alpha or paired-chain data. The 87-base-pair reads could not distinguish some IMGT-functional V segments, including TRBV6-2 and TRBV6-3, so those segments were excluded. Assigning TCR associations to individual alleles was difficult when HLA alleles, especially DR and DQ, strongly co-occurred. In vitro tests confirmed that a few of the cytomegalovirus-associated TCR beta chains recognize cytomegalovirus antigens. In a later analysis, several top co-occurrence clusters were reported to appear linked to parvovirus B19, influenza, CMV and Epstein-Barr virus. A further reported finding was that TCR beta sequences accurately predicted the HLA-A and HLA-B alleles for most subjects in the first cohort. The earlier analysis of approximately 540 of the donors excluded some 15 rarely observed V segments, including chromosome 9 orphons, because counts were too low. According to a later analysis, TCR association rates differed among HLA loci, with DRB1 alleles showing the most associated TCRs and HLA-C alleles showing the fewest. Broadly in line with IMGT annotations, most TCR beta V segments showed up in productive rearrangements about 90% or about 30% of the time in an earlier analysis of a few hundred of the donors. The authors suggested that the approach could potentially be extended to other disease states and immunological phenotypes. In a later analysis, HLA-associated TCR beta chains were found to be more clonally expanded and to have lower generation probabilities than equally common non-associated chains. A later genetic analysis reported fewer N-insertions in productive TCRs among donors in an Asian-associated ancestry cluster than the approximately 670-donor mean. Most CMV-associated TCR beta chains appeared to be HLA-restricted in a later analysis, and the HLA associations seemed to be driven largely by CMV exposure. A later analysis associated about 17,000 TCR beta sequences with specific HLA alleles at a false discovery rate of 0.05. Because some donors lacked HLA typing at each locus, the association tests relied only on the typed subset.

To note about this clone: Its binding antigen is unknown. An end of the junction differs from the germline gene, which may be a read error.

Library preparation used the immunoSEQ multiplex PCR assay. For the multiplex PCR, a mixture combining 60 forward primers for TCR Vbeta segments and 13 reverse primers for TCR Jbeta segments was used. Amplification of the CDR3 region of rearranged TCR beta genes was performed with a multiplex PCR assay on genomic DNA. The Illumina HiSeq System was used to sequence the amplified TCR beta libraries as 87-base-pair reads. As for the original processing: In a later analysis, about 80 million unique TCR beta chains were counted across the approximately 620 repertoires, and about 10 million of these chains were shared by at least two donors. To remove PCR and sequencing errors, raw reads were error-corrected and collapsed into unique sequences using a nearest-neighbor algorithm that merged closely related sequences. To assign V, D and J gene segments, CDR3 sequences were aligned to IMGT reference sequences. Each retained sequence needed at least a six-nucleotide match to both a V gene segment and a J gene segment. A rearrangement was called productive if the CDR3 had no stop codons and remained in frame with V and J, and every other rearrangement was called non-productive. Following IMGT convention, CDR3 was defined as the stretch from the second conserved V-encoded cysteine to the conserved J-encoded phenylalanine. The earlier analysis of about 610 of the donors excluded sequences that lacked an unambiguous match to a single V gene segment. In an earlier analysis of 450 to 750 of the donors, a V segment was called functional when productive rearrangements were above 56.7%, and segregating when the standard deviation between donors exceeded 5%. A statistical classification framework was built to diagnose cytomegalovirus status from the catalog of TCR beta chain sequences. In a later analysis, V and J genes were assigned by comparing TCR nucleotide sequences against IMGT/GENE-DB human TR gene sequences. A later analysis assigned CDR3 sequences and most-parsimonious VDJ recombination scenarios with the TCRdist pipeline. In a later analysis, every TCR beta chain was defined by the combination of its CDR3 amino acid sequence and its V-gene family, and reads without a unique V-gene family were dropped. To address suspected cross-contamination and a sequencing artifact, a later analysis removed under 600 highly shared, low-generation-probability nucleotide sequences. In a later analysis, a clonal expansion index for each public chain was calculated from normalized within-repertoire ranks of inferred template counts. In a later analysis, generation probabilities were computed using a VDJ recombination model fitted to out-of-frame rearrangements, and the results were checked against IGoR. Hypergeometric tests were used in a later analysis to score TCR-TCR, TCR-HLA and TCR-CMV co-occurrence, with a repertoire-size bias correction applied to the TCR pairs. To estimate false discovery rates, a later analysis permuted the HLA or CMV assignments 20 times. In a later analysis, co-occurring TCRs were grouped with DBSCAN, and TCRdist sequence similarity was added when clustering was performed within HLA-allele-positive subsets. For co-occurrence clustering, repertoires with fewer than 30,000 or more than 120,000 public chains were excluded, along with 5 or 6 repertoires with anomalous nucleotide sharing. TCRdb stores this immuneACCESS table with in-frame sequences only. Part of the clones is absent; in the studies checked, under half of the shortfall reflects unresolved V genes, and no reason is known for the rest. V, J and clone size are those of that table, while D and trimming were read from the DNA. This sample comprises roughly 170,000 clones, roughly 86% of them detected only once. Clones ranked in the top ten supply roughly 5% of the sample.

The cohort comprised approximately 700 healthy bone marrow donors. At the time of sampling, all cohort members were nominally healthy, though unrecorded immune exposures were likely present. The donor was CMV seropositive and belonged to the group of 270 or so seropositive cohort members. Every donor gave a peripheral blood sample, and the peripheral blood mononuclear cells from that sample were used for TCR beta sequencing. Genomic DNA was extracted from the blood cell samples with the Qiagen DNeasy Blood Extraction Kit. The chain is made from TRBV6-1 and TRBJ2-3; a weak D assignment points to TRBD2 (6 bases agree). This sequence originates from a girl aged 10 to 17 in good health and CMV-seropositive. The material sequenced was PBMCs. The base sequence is TGTGCCAGCAGCGAAGGGAGGCGGGGTACGCAGTATTTT. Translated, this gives CASSEGRRGTQYF.